The next 27 T cell receptor beta chains were all read from a single sample in a study of blood T cell repertoires in COVID-19. Sequencing was performed with immunoSEQ multiplex PCR; in TCRdb, only in-frame clones are kept and a portion is missing. Here the sample spans about 140,000 clones, 85% to 90% being singletons. The specimen was peripheral blood. These receptors originate from an older woman with active COVID-19.

The chain has TRBV2 and TRBJ1-3, with D tentatively TRBD1 (6 bases). V was clipped by 3 bases and J by 4 bases, with 19 bases between them. This CDR3 is built from 17 residues. CDR1 is SNHLY and CDR2 is FYNNEI in the germline V gene. Here the CDR3 reads CASSDPIGVRGGNTIYF. As DNA, the CDR3 is TGTGCCAGCAGTGACCCAATAGGTGTCAGGGGCGGAAACACCATATATTTT.

The chain is built from TRBV7-8 and TRBJ2-1, with 7 positions matching TRBD2. The germline V gene encodes CDR1 SGHVS and CDR2 FQNEAQ. J gave up 1 base and V 5 bases, and 5 bases lay outside the gene matches. The CDR3 sequence is 15 residues long. The chain's CDR3 is CASSGRAGSYNEQFF. CDR3 DNA sequence: TGTGCCAGCAGCGGGAGGGCCGGGTCCTACAATGAGCAGTTCTTC.

A note on this clone: Sequence at one end of the junction differs from germline and may be a read error. V and J are TRBV10-3 and TRBJ2-7; tentatively, D is TRBD1 (5 bases). Germline V CDR1 and CDR2: ENHRY, SYGVKD. The CDR3 contains 15 residues. CDR3 amino acids: CAISEPDRASPRPDF. Here the CDR3 DNA reads TGTGCCATCAGTGAGCCCGACAGAGCGTCACCTCGCCCCGACTTC.

Here the CDR3 DNA reads TGTGCCAGCAGCTTGGTGGAGTACGAGCAGTACTTC. The encoded protein is CASSLVEYEQYF. V gene TRBV5-8 combines with J gene TRBJ2-7; D call uncertain. CDR1 and CDR2 (germline): SGHTS, YDEGEE. V gave up 0 bases and J gave up 4 bases, with 5 bases separating them. The CDR3 totals 12 residues. The variable domain in full, completed from reference TRBV5-8 and TRBJ2-7, reads EAGVTQSPTHLIKTRGQQATLRCSPISGHTSVYWYQQALGLGLQFLLWYDEGEERNRGNFPPRFSGRQFPNYSSELNVNALELEDSALYLCASSLVEYEQYFGPGTRLTVT.

The rearrangement joins TRBV18 to TRBJ1-2; 10 bases agree with TRBD1. CDR1 and CDR2 from the germline V gene are KGHSH and LQKENI. V lost 3 bases, J lost 4 bases, and 5 bases stayed unmatched. The CDR3 is 15 residues long. CDR3 loop: CASSPTGGSAYGYTF. CDR3 coding DNA: TGTGCCAGCTCACCGACAGGGGGCTCCGCCTATGGCTACACCTTC.

The chain is built from TRBV27 and TRBJ2-5; a weak D match, TRBD1 (5 bases). The germline V gene encodes CDR1 MNHEY and CDR2 SMNVEV (reference sequence). This CDR3 has 15 amino acids. V lost 3 bases and J 5 bases, leaving 16 bases between the germline ends. CDR3 nucleotides: TGTGCCAGCAGTTTGTATTTCAGGGTAGGGGAGACCCAGTACTTC. It is translated as CASSLYFRVGETQYF.

J is TRBJ1-3 and V is TRBV7-6; D gene unclear. In germline, CDR1 is SGHVS, CDR2 FNYEAQ. The CDR3 spans 15 residues. V dropped 7 bases and J dropped 0 bases, with 13 bases sitting between them. CDR3 sequence: CASTDGGSSGNTIYF. DNA of the CDR3: TGTGCCAGCACGGACGGCGGGAGCTCTGGAAACACCATATATTTT.

This clone was recorded once. The V call is TRBV2, the J call TRBJ1-6; D call uncertain. Germline V lookup: CDR1 SNHLY, CDR2 FYNNEI. CDR3 length: 16 amino acids. V was pared by 2 bases and J by 7 bases, with 15 bases between. The CDR3 region is CASSELAAEQNSPLHF. CDR3 nucleotide sequence: TGTGCCAGCAGTGAATTGGCAGCAGAACAGAATTCACCCCTCCACTTT.

The chain's CDR3 is CASTSPDWNYGYTF. The CDR3 DNA sequence: TGTGCCAGCACCTCTCCAGACTGGAACTATGGCTACACCTTC. The chain is built from TRBV7-8 and TRBJ1-2, with no clear D. With 7 bases removed from V and 2 bases from J, the gap between germline ends came to 14 bases. Germline V gene lookup returns CDR1 SGHVS and CDR2 FQNEAQ. This CDR3 is built from 14 residues. Full variable domain (outside the CDR3, taken from reference TRBV7-8 and TRBJ1-2): GAGVSQSPRYKVAKRGQDVALRCDPISGHVSLFWYQQALGQGPEFLTYFQNEAQLDKSGLPSDRFFAERPEGSVSTLKIQRTQQEDSAVYLCASTSPDWNYGYTFGSGTRLTVV.

The CDR3 coding sequence is TGTGCCAGCAGCCTAGAGAGGGGGCGCAGATACGAGCAGTACTTC. Translating gives CASSLERGRRYEQYF. The chain couples TRBV6-5 to TRBJ2-7, with 7 bases lining up with TRBD1. The germline gives CDR1 MNHEY, CDR2 SVGAGI. Unmatched junction bases numbered 12, after V lost 6 bases and J lost 4 bases. The CDR3 contains 15 residues.

The chain employs TRBV6-5 and TRBJ1-1; no definite D call. Per the germline V gene, CDR1 is MNHEY and CDR2 is SVGAGI. The CDR3 contains 15 residues. Trimming took 0 bases from V and 6 from J, leaving 14 bases between them. Written as DNA, the CDR3 is TGTGCCAGCAGTTACTCTACCCGCGACTCATCTGAAGCTTTCTTT. Translation gives CASSYSTRDSSEAFF.

This clone was found once. The chain uses TRBV27 and TRBJ1-4, with D maybe TRBD1 (6 bases). Germline assignment: CDR1 MNHEY and CDR2 SMNVEV (reference sequence). CDR3 size: 16 residues. Trimming took 5 bases from V and 4 from J, leaving 17 bases between them. This CDR3 is CASSHAPGQVNEKLFF. CDR3 bases: TGTGCCAGCAGTCATGCCCCGGGACAAGTTAATGAAAAACTGTTTTTT.

V and J are TRBV7-2 and TRBJ1-5; TRBD1 is a possible D gene (5 bases). The CDR3 is 15 amino acids. V dropped 3 bases and J dropped 6 bases, with 15 bases sitting between them. Germline V gene lookup returns CDR1 SGHTA and CDR2 FQGNSA. CDR3 residues: CASSLDGAQSQPQHF. The CDR3, as DNA: TGTGCCAGCAGCTTGGATGGGGCGCAGTCTCAGCCCCAGCATTTT.

The rearrangement joins TRBV28 to TRBJ2-3, with 8 bases identical to TRBD1. CDR3 length: 14 amino acids. The V and J ends lost 8 bases and 2 bases, in that order; junction bases with no gene match: 6. CDR1 and CDR2 from the germline V gene are MDHEN and SYDVKM. CDR3 in amino acids: CASGGQAFTDTQYF. The CDR3 DNA reads as TGTGCCAGCGGGGGACAGGCGTTCACAGATACGCAGTATTTT.

The chain uses TRBV7-8 and TRBJ2-1; tentatively, D is TRBD2 (5 bases). This CDR3 is 14 amino acids long. Looked up from germline, CDR1 is SGHVS and CDR2 is FQNEAQ. Trimming removed 3 bases at V and 6 bases at J, with 12 bases between. The CDR3 region is CASSFRFSANEQFF. CDR3 DNA: TGTGCCAGCAGCTTTCGGTTTAGCGCCAATGAGCAGTTCTTC.

V usage is TRBV7-2 and J usage is TRBJ1-1; D is unresolved. The germline V gene encodes CDR1 SGHTA and CDR2 FQGNSA. V was cut by 3 bases and J by 0 bases, with 2 bases left in between. The CDR3 has 12 amino acids. The CDR3 sequence is CASSFLNTEAFF. The CDR3 nucleotides read TGTGCCAGCAGCTTCTTGAACACTGAAGCTTTCTTT.

This clone is a singleton in its sample. The chain employs TRBV6-5 and TRBJ1-1, with TRBD1 matching over 7 bases. CDR3 length equals 15 residues. The junction had 7 bases not matched to a gene; V was cut back by 5 bases and J by 1 base. Germline CDR1 and CDR2: MNHEY and SVGAGI. In DNA, the CDR3 is TGTGCCAGCAGTAAACAGGGGACTGGGAACACTGAAGCTTTCTTT. Protein: CASSKQGTGNTEAFF.

This sequence joins TRBV7-8 and TRBJ1-4; tentatively, D is TRBD1 (5 bases). With 0 bases removed from V and 8 bases from J, the gap between germline ends came to 16 bases. The CDR3 runs 16 residues. CDR1 and CDR2 (germline): SGHVS, FQNEAQ. CDR3: CASSLAGVASREKLFF. The CDR3 coding sequence is TGTGCCAGCAGCTTAGCAGGGGTCGCCTCACGGGAAAAACTGTTTTTT.

The chain links TRBV28 to TRBJ1-2; the match to TRBD1 covers 10 bases. This CDR3 comprises 14 residues. V was clipped by 7 bases and J by 6 bases; unmatched bases: 8. Germline assignment: CDR1 MDHEN and CDR2 SYDVKM. The CDR3 sequence: CASNKGQGRDGYTF. CDR3 coding DNA: TGTGCCAGCAACAAGGGACAGGGGAGGGATGGCTACACCTTC.

The chain is built from TRBV7-9 and TRBJ2-1; TRBD2 matches 7 bases. Germline V CDR1 and CDR2: SEHNR, FQNEAQ (reference sequence). CDR3 length equals 17 residues. The trim removed 6 bases at V and 0 bases at J, leaving 11 bases unmatched. The CDR3 DNA follows: TGTGCCAGCAGAAAAAGGTCGGCGGGAGACTCCTACAATGAGCAGTTCTTC. Translating gives CASRKRSAGDSYNEQFF.

Only a few counts were recorded for this clone. Other nucleotide sequences from this sample produce the same CDR3. The chain carries TRBV15 and TRBJ2-3; 8 nucleotides match TRBD2. V gave up 3 bases and J gave up 4 bases; unmatched junction bases: 3. Germline values: CDR1 LNHNV, CDR2 YYDKDF (reference sequence). The CDR3 spans 14 residues. Here the CDR3 reads CATSRGTRSDTQYF. The CDR3 DNA reads TGTGCCACCAGCAGGGGGACTAGATCAGATACGCAGTATTTT.

Written as DNA, the CDR3 is TGCGCCAGCAGGGGGGGAGGCGCCTACAATGAGCAGTTCTTC. Encoded protein: CASRGGGAYNEQFF. This chain uses TRBV5-1 with TRBJ2-1, with D possibly being TRBD2 (6 bases). Germline values: CDR1 SGHRS, CDR2 YFSETQ. This CDR3 spans 14 amino acids. V lost 5 bases and J 2 bases, leaving 11 bases between the germline ends.

This chain uses TRBV5-4 with TRBJ2-1, with 16 bases aligning to TRBD2. The CDR3 spans 17 residues. CDR1 is SGHNT and CDR2 is YYREEE in the germline V gene (reference sequence). V dropped 4 bases and J dropped 9; count of bases not matched to a gene: 10. The CDR3 here is CASSDAGTSGRAGEQFF. The CDR3 DNA sequence: TGTGCCAGCAGCGATGCAGGGACTAGCGGGAGGGCTGGTGAGCAGTTCTTC.

The rearrangement joins TRBV2 to TRBJ2-7, with TRBD2 matching 7 bases. The CDR3 loop spans 14 amino acids. Trimming cost V 6 bases and J 0 bases; bases outside gene matches: 5. CDR1 is SNHLY, CDR2 FYNNEI, per germline. Here the CDR3 reads CASRIAGLSYEQYF. As DNA, the CDR3 is TGTGCCAGCAGAATAGCGGGCCTCTCCTACGAGCAGTACTTC.

This chain links TRBV6-4 with TRBJ2-2, with 7 bases aligning to TRBD2. The CDR3 sequence is 17 residues long. Trimming cost V 9 bases and J 2 bases; bases outside gene matches: 15. Germline assignment: CDR1 MRHNA and CDR2 SNTAGT. This chain's CDR3 is CASSARDGTTNTGELFF. DNA for the CDR3: TGTGCCAGTTCAGCAAGAGACGGGACTACCAACACCGGGGAGCTGTTTTTT.

This clone was found a few times. The chain joins TRBV18 to TRBJ2-7, with TRBD1 matching over 7 bases. The germline CDR1 and CDR2 sequences are KGHSH and LQKENI. The CDR3 contains 14 residues. V lost 3 bases and J lost 4; bases outside the gene matches: 6. DNA of the CDR3: TGTGCCAGCTCACCTCCTGAGGGGGCGTACGAGCAGTACTTC. Protein sequence: CASSPPEGAYEQYF.

The chain employs TRBV6-6 and TRBJ2-7; 7 positions agree with TRBD2. Germline-derived CDR1 and CDR2 are MNHNY and SVGAGI (reference sequence). Trimming cost V 5 bases and J 4 bases; bases outside gene matches: 8. This CDR3 is 14 amino acids long. The CDR3 bases are TGTGCCAGCAGTCTCGGCGGGAGTCCTTACGAGCAGTACTTC. The encoded protein is CASSLGGSPYEQYF.